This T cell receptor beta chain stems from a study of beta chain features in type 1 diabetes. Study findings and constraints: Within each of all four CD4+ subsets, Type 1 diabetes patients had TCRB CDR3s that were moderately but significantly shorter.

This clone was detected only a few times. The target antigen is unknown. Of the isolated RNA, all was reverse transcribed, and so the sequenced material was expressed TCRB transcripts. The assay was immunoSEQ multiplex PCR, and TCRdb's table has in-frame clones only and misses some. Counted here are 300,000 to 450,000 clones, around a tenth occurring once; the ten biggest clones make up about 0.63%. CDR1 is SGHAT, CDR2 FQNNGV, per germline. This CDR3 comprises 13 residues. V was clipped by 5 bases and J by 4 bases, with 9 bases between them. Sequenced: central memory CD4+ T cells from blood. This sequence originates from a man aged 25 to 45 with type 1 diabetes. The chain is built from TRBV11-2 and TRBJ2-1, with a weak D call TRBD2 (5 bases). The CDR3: CASSRGAYNEQFF. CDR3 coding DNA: TGTGCCAGCAGCCGGGGAGCGTACAATGAGCAGTTCTTC.